The 5 T cell receptor beta chains below were found in one sample sequenced in a study of blood T cell repertoires in COVID-19. Clones were read by immunoSEQ multiplex PCR, and TCRdb kept only the in-frame ones, dropping some. This sample has tens of thousands of clones, with roughly 70% found just once. The sample consisted of PBMCs or T cells enriched from blood (not recorded which). All receptors derive from a woman between 55 and 75 years old who had been exposed to COVID-19.

The chain is built from TRBV7-9 and TRBJ2-4; D may be TRBD2 (6 bases). The CDR3 runs 15 residues. With 5 bases removed from V and 1 base from J, the gap between germline ends came to 12 bases. Germline CDR1 reads SEHNR; CDR2 reads FQNEAQ (reference sequence). The chain's CDR3 is CASSPGGGAKNIQYF. The CDR3 region has the DNA TGTGCCAGCAGCCCCGGTGGGGGGGCCAAAAACATTCAGTACTTC.

The chain carries TRBV27 and TRBJ2-5; 7 bases fit TRBD1. Germline CDR1 MNHEY, CDR2 SMNVEV (reference sequence). This CDR3 comprises 13 residues. V lost 3 bases, J lost 7 bases, and 5 bases stayed unmatched. CDR3 coding DNA: TGTGCCAGCAGTTTCAGACAGGGTGGGACCCAGTACTTC. It codes for CASSFRQGGTQYF.

The table lists this clone with a few counts. CDR3 bases: TGTGCCAGCAGCTTAGTAACTAGCAACGAGCAGTACTTC. Its translation is CASSLVTSNEQYF. The chain is built from TRBV7-2 and TRBJ2-7; TRBD2 might be the D (6 bases). This CDR3 contains 13 residues. Deletions cut 1 base from V and 5 bases from J, with 9 bases between. The V gene's germline CDR1 is SGHTA and CDR2 FQGNSA.

The J gene is TRBJ1-5, the V gene TRBV7-2; no firm D call. The V end was cut by 3 bases, the J end by 9 bases, with 12 bases between. Germline loops: CDR1 SGHTA, CDR2 FQGNSA. The CDR3 sequence is 13 residues long. CDR3 in DNA: TGTGCCAGCAGCTTTATACGGGAATCGCCCCAGCATTTT. This translates into CASSFIRESPQHF.

CDR3 loop: CASSSTGKVQAFF. In DNA, the CDR3 is TGTGCCAGCAGCTCGACAGGGAAGGTTCAAGCTTTCTTT. V gene TRBV12-3 or TRBV12-4 combines with J gene TRBJ1-1, with TRBD1 matching 7 bases. V gave up 6 bases and J gave up 9 bases; unmatched junction bases: 10. CDR3 size: 13 residues.